This TCR beta chain was identified in a study of T cells after yellow fever vaccination. General observations from the study: A small share of clonotypes appeared in both CD4 and CD8 compartments. Secondary responses were weaker yet peaked faster, day 5 versus 15. Most primary-vaccination clones recurred post-booster (roughly 96% CD4, 88% CD8).

CDR3 length: 12 amino acids. The germline V and J ends were trimmed by 6 bases and 4 bases, with 11 bases remaining between them. The germline V gene encodes CDR1 DFQATT and CDR2 SNEGSKA (reference sequence). Synthesis of TCR cDNA relied on 5'RACE template switching, which attached a universal primer site and UMIs. MiXCR, applied by TCRdb to the 5' RACE reads, yields one record per CDR3 protein. Of over 150,000 distinct CDR3 sequences detected, 6% to 7.5% appear once; the ten largest clones hold roughly 2.5%. This clonotype was counted at least ten times. Its target is not known. This chain connects TRBV20-1 to TRBJ2-3, with D uncertain. The TCR sequence derives from a man aged 18 to 30 who received the YFV17D yellow fever vaccine. This specimen was CD4+ T cells sorted from PBMCs, taken about 5 days after the first yellow fever vaccination. The CDR3 nucleotides are TGCAGTGCAAGACCTGGGGCAGATACGCAGTATTTT. This translates into CSARPGADTQYF.